The sequence of this T cell receptor (beta chain) was determined in a study of T cell responses to AZD1222 COVID-19 vaccine. Profiling relied on immunoSEQ multiplex PCR, and the TCRdb table lists in-frame clones only, not all of them. The sample contains about 140,000 clones, around 90% of which appear only once. V lost 3 bases and J 6 bases, leaving 12 bases between the germline ends. This CDR3 spans 13 amino acids. Germline V gives CDR1 DFQATT, CDR2 SNEGSKA (reference sequence). The study's findings and limits: Only a handful of AZD1222 recipients tested seropositive at baseline. Females outnumbered males among donors, who were mostly white British; clonal diversity was possibly underestimated. With dominance at 160-218 and 743-854, vaccine-associated CD4 TCRs spanned spike.

This clone came up once. The target antigen is unknown. The chain carries TRBV20-1 and TRBJ1-5, with a tentative D call TRBD1 (5 bases). Sequencing used peripheral blood, obtained on day 0 of AZD1222 vaccination. The sequence was collected from an adult in good health. The CDR3 DNA is TGCAGTGCTAGTGATCGGGGCTCTCAGCCCCAGCATTTT. Its translation is CSASDRGSQPQHF.